Each of the 19 T cell receptor beta chains below was sequenced from the same sample in a study of response to subunit inactivated influenza vaccine. Via MiXCR, TCRdb re-called the RT-PCR reads, giving one row per CDR3 protein. Of 150,000 or so distinct CDR3 sequences listed, around a tenth are singletons. The starting material was CD8+ T cells sorted from PBMCs, obtained about 23 months after vaccination. Every receptor here comes from a man between 50 and 70 years old who received an inactivated influenza vaccine.

This rearrangement joins TRBV6-5 to TRBJ2-3; maybe TRBD2 (7 bases). Germline V gene data show CDR1 as MNHEY and CDR2 as SVGAGI. The CDR3 totals 15 residues. Trimming pared 3 bases from V and 1 base from J, leaving 11 bases between. CDR3 region: CASSYGGAGTDTQYF. The CDR3 DNA reads TGTGCCAGCAGTTATGGGGGGGCCGGCACAGATACGCAGTATTTT.

This clonotype has ten or more counts. This chain uses TRBV6-5 with TRBJ2-3; 9 bases are shared with TRBD2. Germline trimming cut 0 bases from V and 6 bases from J; bases unmatched to any gene: 4. This CDR3 has 15 residues. Germline loops: CDR1 MNHEY, CDR2 SVGAGI. CDR3 DNA: TGTGCCAGCAGTTACTCTAGCGGGAGTACTGATACGCAGTATTTT. This sequence encodes CASSYSSGSTDTQYF.

For the CDR3, the DNA is TGTGCCAGCAGTCGTTTAGCGGGAGCGTCCTACAATGAGCAGTTCTTC. Translated: CASSRLAGASYNEQFF. This chain connects TRBV6-1 to TRBJ2-1; TRBD2 agrees at 9 bases. The ends lost 5 bases at V and 1 base at J; junction bases unmatched: 6. Germline values: CDR1 MNHNS, CDR2 SASEGT. The CDR3 spans 16 residues.

Comments on this clonotype: A much larger clone is a single base away; this may be a read error. The chain joins TRBV10-3 to TRBJ2-1; D may be TRBD1 (6 bases). CDR1 and CDR2 (germline): ENHRY, SYGVKD. This CDR3 has 14 residues. The CDR3: CAVSEGGIYNEQFF. As DNA, the CDR3 is TGTGCCGTCAGTGAAGGGGGAATTTACAATGAGCAGTTCTTC.

This clonotype was counted many times. The chain has TRBV5-1 and TRBJ2-1; perhaps TRBD2 as D (5 bases). The CDR3 totals 13 residues. Between the trimmed V and J ends, which lost 0 bases and 7 bases, there was a span of 8 bases. Germline loops: CDR1 SGHRS, CDR2 YFSETQ. The CDR3 is CASSLAGNNEQFF. CDR3 nucleotides: TGCGCCAGCAGCTTGGCCGGGAATAATGAGCAGTTCTTC.

This clonotype was seen repeatedly, ten times or more. J is TRBJ2-1 and V is TRBV7-9; a weak D match, TRBD1 (6 bases). Germline V lookup: CDR1 SEHNR, CDR2 FQNEAQ (reference sequence). CDR3 length equals 15 residues. V was trimmed by 0 bases and J by 1 base, leaving 7 bases between them. The CDR3 protein is CASSLAGQSYNEQFF. CDR3 DNA sequence: TGTGCCAGCAGCTTAGCAGGACAGTCCTACAATGAGCAGTTCTTC.

A few counts support this clonotype. The V and J genes are TRBV21-1 and TRBJ2-3; the table's D call of TRBD1 was not tested on the DNA. TRBV21-1 is an annotated pseudogene. The CDR3 sequence is 16 residues long. CDR3 bases: TGTGCCAGCAGCCTCAGGGGTCAACCTAGCACAGATACGCAGTATTTT. It yields the protein CASSLRGQPSTDTQYF.

There are a few counts of this clonotype. The genes are TRBV16 and TRBJ2-7; 10 bases agree with TRBD1. The CDR3 runs to 15 residues. The germline V gene has CDR1 KGHSY and CDR2 FQNENV. V lost 2 bases to trimming and J lost 1 base; unmatched junction nucleotides: 2. The CDR3 sequence is CASSQDRGPSYEQYF. The CDR3 DNA is TGTGCCAGCAGCCAAGACAGGGGGCCTTCCTACGAGCAGTACTTC.

This clonotype was observed a handful of times. The J gene is TRBJ1-6, the V gene TRBV20-1; D unresolved. The ends were cut back, 1 base at V and 8 bases at J, with 3 bases in the middle. The germline V gene encodes CDR1 DFQATT and CDR2 SNEGSKA (reference sequence). This CDR3 region has 11 residues. The CDR3, as DNA: TGCAGTGCTAGAGGGGATTCACCCCTCCACTTT. Encoded protein: CSARGDSPLHF.

This clonotype was seen a few times. Because the CDR3's place on the DNA is in doubt, the DNA is left out and the CDR3 is given as listed by TCRdb. This sequence joins TRBV28 and TRBJ2-7. Germline lookup yields CDR1 MDHEN and CDR2 SYDVKM. The CDR3 has 14 amino acids, counting both end residues. CDR3: CASSFLAGPYEQYF.

This chain uses TRBV5-4 with TRBJ2-7; unclear D gene. The CDR3 contains 15 residues. Trimming took off 4 bases at V and 2 bases at J, with 16 bases between the two ends. Per germline, CDR1 SGHNT and CDR2 YYREEE (reference sequence). DNA for the CDR3: TGTGCCAGCAGCCCGACGCCTGAATATACCTACGAGCAGTACTTC. It is translated as CASSPTPEYTYEQYF.

This clonotype was seen more than once but under ten times. The chain is built from TRBV6-2 or TRBV6-3 and TRBJ2-5; possibly TRBD1 for D (6 bases). CDR1 and CDR2 from the germline V gene are MNHEY and SVGEGT. The CDR3 contains 16 residues. Trimming stripped 0 bases from V and 7 bases from J, with 18 bases between. The chain's CDR3 is CASSYSIGTQKGTQYF. Written as DNA, the CDR3 is TGTGCCAGCAGTTACTCGATAGGGACACAGAAAGGGACCCAGTACTTC.

This clonotype came up a few times. The chain employs TRBV5-1 and TRBJ1-4; D is perhaps TRBD1 (5 bases). Trimming removed 0 bases at V and 8 bases at J, with 11 bases between. Germline CDR1 is SGHRS and CDR2 is YFSETQ. There are 14 residues in the CDR3. CDR3 residues: CASSLGDASEKLFF. CDR3 nucleotide sequence: TGCGCCAGCAGCTTGGGGGACGCTTCCGAAAAACTGTTTTTT. Based on the CDR3 plus reference TRBV5-1 and TRBJ1-4, the full variable domain is KAGVTQTPRYLIKTRGQQVTLSCSPISGHRSVSWYQQTPGQGLQFLFEYFSETQRNKGNFPGRFSGRQFSNSRSEMNVSTLELGDSALYLCASSLGDASEKLFFGSGTQLSVL.

V and J are TRBV11-2 and TRBJ2-3, with TRBD2 matching 12 bases. Germline CDR1 SGHAT, CDR2 FQNNGV. This CDR3 comprises 16 residues. V trimming: 4 bases; J trimming: 4 bases; junction bases outside the gene matches: 6. The chain's CDR3 is CASSSTSGSPPDTQYF. CDR3 nucleotide sequence: TGTGCCAGCAGCTCGACTAGCGGGAGTCCCCCAGATACGCAGTATTTT.

The sample holds a few counts of this clonotype. The chain couples TRBV10-2 to TRBJ1-6; perhaps TRBD1 as D (5 bases). The V and J ends lost 6 bases and 0 bases respectively, with 9 bases between them. CDR3 length: 15 residues. Germline CDR1 WSHSY, CDR2 SAAADI. The CDR3: CASRGTVSYNSPLHF. Here the CDR3 DNA reads TGCGCCAGCAGAGGGACGGTCTCCTATAATTCACCCCTCCACTTT.

This chain connects TRBV3-1 to TRBJ1-3, with 8 nucleotides matching TRBD1. The CDR3 sequence is 17 residues long. Trimming took 0 bases from V and 0 from J; bases not matched to a gene: 4. Germline assignment: CDR1 LGHDT and CDR2 YNNKEL (reference sequence). Written as DNA, the CDR3 is TGTGCCAGCAGCCAAGATGGGACAGGTTACTCTGGAAACACCATATATTTT. Its protein is CASSQDGTGYSGNTIYF.

The table lists this clonotype with a few counts. V usage is TRBV20-1 and J usage is TRBJ2-1; 11 positions match TRBD2. V shed 7 bases and J 9 bases; nucleotides not matched to a gene: 14. Germline assignment: CDR1 DFQATT and CDR2 SNEGSKA (reference sequence). This CDR3 is built from 15 residues. The CDR3 region has the DNA TGCAGTGGTCGAGGGATAACTAGCGGGAGCGTTGAGCAGTTCTTC. Translating gives CSGRGITSGSVEQFF.

This clonotype was counted only a few times. The rearrangement links TRBV13 to TRBJ2-1, with 7 nucleotides matching TRBD2. The CDR3 extends over 13 amino acids. Looked up from germline, CDR1 is PRHDT and CDR2 is FYEKMQ (reference sequence). After removal of 5 bases from V and 7 bases from J, the junction contained 5 bases not matched to a gene. CDR3 residues: CASSPGGFNEQFF. As DNA, the CDR3 is TGTGCCAGCAGCCCCGGGGGGTTTAATGAGCAGTTCTTC.

This clonotype has at least ten counts. The chain has TRBV2 and TRBJ2-7; D remains ambiguous. The length of the CDR3 is 13 residues. The germline V gene encodes CDR1 SNHLY and CDR2 FYNNEI. V was clipped by 4 bases and J by 3 bases, with 10 bases between them. The CDR3 DNA is TGTGCCAGCAGTGGGACCGCCGGCTACGAGCAGTACTTC. It translates to CASSGTAGYEQYF.